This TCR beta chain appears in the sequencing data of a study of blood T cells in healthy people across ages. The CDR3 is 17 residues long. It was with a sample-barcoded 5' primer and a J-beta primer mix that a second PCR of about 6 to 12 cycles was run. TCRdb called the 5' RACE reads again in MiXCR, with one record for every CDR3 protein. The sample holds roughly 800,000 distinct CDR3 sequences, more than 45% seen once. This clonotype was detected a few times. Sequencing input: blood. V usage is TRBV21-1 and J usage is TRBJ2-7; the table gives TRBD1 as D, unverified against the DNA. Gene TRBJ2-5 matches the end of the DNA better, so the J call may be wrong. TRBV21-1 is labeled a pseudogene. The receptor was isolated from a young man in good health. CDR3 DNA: TGTGCCAGCAGCTGCCCCTCTTCTAGACCACAGATTGAGACCCAGTACTTC. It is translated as CASSCPSSRPQIETQYF.